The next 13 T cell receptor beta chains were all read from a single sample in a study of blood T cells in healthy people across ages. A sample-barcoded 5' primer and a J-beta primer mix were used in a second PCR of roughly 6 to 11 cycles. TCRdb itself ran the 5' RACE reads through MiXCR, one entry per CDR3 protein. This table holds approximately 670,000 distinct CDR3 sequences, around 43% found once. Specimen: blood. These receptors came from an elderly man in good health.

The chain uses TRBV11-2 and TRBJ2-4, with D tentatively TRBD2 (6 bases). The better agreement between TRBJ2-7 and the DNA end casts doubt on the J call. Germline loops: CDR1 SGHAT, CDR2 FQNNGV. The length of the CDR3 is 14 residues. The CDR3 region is CASRRTSTSYEQYF. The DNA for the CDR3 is TGTGCCAGCAGACGAACTAGCACTAGCTACGAGCAGTACTTC.

For the CDR3, the DNA is TGTGCCAGCAGCCGGCAGACTTCACCCCTCCACTTT. Encoded protein: CASSRQTSPLHF. The genes are TRBV3-1 and TRBJ1-6; D gene ambiguous. Trimming left V 4 bases short and J 9 bases short, with 7 bases between. Germline CDR1 reads LGHDT; CDR2 reads YNNKEL (reference sequence). The CDR3 spans 12 residues.

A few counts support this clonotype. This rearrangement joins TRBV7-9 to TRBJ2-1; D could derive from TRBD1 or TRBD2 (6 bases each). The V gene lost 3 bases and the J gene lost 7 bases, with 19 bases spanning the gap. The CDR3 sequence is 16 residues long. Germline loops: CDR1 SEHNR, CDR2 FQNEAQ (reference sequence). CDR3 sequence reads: CASSFTGAPRANEQFF. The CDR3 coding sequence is TGTGCCAGCAGCTTTACGGGGGCCCCCCGTGCTAATGAGCAGTTCTTC.

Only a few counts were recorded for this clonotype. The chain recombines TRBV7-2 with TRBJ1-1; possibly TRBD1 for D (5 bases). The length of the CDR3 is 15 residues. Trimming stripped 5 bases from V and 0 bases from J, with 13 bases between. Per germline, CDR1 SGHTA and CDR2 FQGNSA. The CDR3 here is CASSIGTGVNTEAFF. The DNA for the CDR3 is TGTGCCAGCAGCATCGGCACAGGAGTGAACACTGAAGCTTTCTTT. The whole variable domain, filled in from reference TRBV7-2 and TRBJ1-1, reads GAGVSQSPSNKVTEKGKDVELRCDPISGHTALYWYRQSLGQGLEFLIYFQGNSAPDKSGLPSDRFSAERTGGSVSTLTIQRTQQEDSAVYLCASSIGTGVNTEAFFGQGTRLTVV.

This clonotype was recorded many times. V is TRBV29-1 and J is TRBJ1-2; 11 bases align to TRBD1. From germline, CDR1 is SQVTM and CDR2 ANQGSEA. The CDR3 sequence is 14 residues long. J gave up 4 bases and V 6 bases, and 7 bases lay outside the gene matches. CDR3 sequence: CSVAGTGGPYGYTF. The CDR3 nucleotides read TGCAGCGTCGCCGGGACAGGGGGGCCCTATGGCTACACCTTC.

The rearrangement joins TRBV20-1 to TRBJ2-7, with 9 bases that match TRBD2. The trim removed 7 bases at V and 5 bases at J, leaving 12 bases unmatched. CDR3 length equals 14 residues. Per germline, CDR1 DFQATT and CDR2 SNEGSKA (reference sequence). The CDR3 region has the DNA TGCAGTGTCAAACCCGGGACTAGCACACACGAGCAGTACTTC. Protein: CSVKPGTSTHEQYF.

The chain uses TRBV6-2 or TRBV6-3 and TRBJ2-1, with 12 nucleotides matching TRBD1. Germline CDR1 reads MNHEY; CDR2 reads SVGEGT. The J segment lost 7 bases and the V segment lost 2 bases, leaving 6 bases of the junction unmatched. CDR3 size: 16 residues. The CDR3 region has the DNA TGTGCCAGCAGTTACGGGGACAGGGGGCGCGGGAATGAGCAGTTCTTC. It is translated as CASSYGDRGRGNEQFF.

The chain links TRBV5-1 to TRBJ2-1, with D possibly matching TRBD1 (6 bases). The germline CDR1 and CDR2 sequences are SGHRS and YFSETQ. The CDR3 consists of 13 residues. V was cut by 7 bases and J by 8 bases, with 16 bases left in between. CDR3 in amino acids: CASFETRGDEQFF. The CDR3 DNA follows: TGCGCCAGCTTCGAAACCAGGGGCGATGAGCAGTTCTTC.

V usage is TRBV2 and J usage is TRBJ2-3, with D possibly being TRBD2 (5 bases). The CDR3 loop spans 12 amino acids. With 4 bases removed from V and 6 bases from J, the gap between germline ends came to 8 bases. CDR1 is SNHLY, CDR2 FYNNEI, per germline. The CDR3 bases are TGTGCCAGCAGTGGGGAGAGGGATACGCAGTATTTT. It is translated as CASSGERDTQYF. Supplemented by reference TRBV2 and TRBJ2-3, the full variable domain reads EPEVTQTPSHQVTQMGQEVILRCVPISNHLYFYWYRQILGQKVEFLVSFYNNEISEKSEIFDDQFSVERPDGSNFTLKIRSTKLEDSAMYFCASSGERDTQYFGPGTRLTVL.

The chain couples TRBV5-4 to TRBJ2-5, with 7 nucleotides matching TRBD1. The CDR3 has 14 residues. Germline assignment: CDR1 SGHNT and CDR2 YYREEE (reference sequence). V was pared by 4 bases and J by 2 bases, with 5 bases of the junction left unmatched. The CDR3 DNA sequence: TGTGCCAGCAGCACCGGGACAGCACAAGAGACCCAGTACTTC. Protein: CASSTGTAQETQYF.

CDR3 amino acids: CASSPRQDPPYEQYF. In DNA form, the CDR3 reads TGTGCCAGCAGTCCCCGACAGGATCCACCCTACGAGCAGTACTTC. The chain combines TRBV25-1 with TRBJ2-7, with a possible D match to TRBD1 (6 bases). The germline V gene has CDR1 MGHDK and CDR2 SYGVNS. Trimming cost V 5 bases and J 2 bases, with 16 bases left between them. This CDR3 is built from 15 residues.

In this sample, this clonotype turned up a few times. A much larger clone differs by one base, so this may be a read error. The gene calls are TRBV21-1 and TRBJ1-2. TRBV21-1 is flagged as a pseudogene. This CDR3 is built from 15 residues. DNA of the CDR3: TGTGCCAGCAACAATAGGAAGAGTCCTAACTATGGCTACACCTTC. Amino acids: CASNNRKSPNYGYTF.

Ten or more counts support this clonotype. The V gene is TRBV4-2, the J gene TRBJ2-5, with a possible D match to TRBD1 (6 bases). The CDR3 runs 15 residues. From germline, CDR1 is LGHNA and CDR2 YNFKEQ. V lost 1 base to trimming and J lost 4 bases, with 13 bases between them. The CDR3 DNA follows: TGTGCCAGCAGCCAAGCAGTAGGCAGGGGAGAGACCCAGTACTTC. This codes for CASSQAVGRGETQYF.